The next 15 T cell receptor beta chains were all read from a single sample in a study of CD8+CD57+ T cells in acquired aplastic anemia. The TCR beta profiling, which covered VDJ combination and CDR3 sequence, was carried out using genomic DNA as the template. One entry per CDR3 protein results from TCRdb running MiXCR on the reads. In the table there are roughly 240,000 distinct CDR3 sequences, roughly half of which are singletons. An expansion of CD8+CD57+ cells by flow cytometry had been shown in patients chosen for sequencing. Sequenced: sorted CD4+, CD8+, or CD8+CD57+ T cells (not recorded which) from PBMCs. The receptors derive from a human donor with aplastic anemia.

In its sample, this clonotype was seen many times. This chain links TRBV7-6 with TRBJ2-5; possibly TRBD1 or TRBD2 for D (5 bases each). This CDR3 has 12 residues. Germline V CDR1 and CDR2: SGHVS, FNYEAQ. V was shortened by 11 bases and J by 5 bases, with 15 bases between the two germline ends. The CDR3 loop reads CAVLGVQETQYF. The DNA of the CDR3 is TGTGCCGTACTGGGGGTTCAGGAGACCCAGTACTTC.

CDR3 protein: CASSPDREGSNEQFF. The CDR3 DNA sequence: TGTGCCAGCAGCCCCGACAGGGAAGGTTCTAATGAGCAGTTCTTC. The J gene is TRBJ2-1, the V gene TRBV7-9, with TRBD1 matching over 7 bases. V lost 5 bases and J lost 7; bases outside the gene matches: 11. CDR3 length equals 15 residues. CDR1 and CDR2 from the germline V gene are SEHNR and FQNEAQ (reference sequence).

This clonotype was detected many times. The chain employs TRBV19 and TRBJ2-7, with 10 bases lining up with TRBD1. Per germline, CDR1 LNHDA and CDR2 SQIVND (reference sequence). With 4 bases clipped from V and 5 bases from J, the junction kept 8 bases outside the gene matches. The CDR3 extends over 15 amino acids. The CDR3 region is CASSSAGTGVHEQYF. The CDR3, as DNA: TGTGCCAGTAGTAGTGCCGGGACAGGGGTCCACGAGCAGTACTTC.

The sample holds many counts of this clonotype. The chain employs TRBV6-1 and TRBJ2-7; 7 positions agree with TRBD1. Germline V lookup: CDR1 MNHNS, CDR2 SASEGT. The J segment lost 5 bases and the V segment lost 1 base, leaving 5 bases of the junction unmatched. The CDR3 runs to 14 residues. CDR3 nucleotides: TGTGCCAGCAGTGAAGTTGGGACAGCTAACGAGCAGTACTTC. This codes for CASSEVGTANEQYF.

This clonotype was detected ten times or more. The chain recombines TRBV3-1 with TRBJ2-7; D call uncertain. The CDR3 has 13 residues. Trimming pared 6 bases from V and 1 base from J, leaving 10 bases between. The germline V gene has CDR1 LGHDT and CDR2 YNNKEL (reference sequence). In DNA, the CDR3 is TGTGCCAGCAGGCCTTTGGGTTCCTACGAGCAGTACTTC. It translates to CASRPLGSYEQYF.

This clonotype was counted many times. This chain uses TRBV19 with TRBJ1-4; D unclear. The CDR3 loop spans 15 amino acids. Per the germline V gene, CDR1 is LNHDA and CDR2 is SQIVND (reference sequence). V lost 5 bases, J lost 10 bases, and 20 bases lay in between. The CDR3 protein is CASSFSRAGGRKLFF. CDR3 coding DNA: TGTGCCAGTAGTTTTTCTCGGGCAGGAGGCCGAAAACTGTTTTTT.

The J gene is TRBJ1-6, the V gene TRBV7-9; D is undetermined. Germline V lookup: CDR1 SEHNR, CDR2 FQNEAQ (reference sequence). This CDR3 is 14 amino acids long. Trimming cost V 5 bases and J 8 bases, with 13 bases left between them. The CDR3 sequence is CASSIMNTYSPLHF. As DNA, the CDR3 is TGTGCCAGCAGCATCATGAACACTTATTCACCCCTCCACTTT.

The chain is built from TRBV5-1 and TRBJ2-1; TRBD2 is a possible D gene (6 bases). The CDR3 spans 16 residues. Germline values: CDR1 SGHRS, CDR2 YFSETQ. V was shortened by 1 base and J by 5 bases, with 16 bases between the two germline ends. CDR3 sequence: CASSLFGASVNNEQFF. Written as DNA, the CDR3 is TGCGCCAGCAGCTTGTTTGGTGCTAGCGTAAACAATGAGCAGTTCTTC.

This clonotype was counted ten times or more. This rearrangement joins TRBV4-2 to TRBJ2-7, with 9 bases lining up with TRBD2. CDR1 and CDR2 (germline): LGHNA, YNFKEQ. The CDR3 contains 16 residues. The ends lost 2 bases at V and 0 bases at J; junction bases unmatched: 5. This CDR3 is CASSQRTSASSYEQYF. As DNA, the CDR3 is TGTGCCAGCAGCCAACGGACTAGCGCGAGCTCCTACGAGCAGTACTTC.

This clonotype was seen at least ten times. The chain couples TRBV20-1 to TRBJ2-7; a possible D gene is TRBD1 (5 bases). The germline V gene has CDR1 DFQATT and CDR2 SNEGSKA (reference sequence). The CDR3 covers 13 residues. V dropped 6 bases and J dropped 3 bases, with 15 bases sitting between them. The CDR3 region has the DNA TGCAGTGCGCAAGTCCAGGGCCGCTACGAGCAGTACTTC. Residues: CSAQVQGRYEQYF.

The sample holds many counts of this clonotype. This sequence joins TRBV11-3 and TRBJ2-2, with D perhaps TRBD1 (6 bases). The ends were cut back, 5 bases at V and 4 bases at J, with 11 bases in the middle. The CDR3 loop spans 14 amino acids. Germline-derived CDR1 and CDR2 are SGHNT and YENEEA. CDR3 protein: CASSAYRATGELFF. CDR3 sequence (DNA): TGTGCCAGCAGCGCATACAGGGCCACCGGGGAGCTGTTTTTT.

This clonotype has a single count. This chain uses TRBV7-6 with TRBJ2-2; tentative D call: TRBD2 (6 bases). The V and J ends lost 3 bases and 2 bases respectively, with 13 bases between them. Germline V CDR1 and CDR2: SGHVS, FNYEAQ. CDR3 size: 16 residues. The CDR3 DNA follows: TGTGCCAGCAGCTTCCCCGCCGGGGGTAACACCGGGGAGCTGTTTTTT. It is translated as CASSFPAGGNTGELFF.

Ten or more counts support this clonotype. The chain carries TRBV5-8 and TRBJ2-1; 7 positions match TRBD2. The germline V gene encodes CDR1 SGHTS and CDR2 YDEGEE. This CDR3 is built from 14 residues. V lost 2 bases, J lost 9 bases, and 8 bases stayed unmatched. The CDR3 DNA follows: TGTGCCAGCAGCTTCGTCGCGGGGGATAGTGAGCAGTTCTTC. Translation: CASSFVAGDSEQFF.

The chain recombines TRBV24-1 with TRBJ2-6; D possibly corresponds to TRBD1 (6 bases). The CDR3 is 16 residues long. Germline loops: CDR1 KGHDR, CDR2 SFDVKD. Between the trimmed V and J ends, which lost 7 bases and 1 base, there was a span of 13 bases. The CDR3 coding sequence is TGTGCCACCAGCACCCACAGGGAGTCTGGGGCCAACGTCCTGACTTTC. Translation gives CATSTHRESGANVLTF.

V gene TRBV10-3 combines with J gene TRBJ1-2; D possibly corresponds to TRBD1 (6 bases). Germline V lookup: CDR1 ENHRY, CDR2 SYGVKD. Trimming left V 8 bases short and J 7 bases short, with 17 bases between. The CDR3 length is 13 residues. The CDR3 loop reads CAIVSGGATGYTF. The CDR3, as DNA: TGTGCCATCGTCTCTGGGGGGGCTACTGGCTACACCTTC.